A single TCR beta chain is shown here with its context. The sample is drawn from a study of blood T cell repertoires in COVID-19. Study-wide context: Spain, Italy and the United States supplied samples that represented acute and convalescent COVID-19.

In the authors' methods: From reference gene primer amplification, estimates of nucleated cell counts were derived. The protocol was immunoSEQ multiplex PCR, while the TCRdb copy is restricted to in-frame clones and leaves out a portion. V and J calls and clone size are those listed in that table; D and trimming were worked out from the DNA. In the table there are 72,000 or so clones, more than 70% of which are singletons. The sequence came from a woman aged 80 or older with active or convalescent COVID-19. Sequenced sample: peripheral blood.

The CDR3 sequence is CASYSLAEGGFTEAFF. The CDR3 bases are TGTGCCAGCTACTCCCTCGCAGAGGGAGGGTTCACTGAAGCTTTCTTT. The V gene is TRBV28, the J gene TRBJ1-1; no clear D gene. With 8 bases removed from V and 4 bases from J, the gap between germline ends came to 23 bases. The CDR3 has 16 residues. The germline V gene encodes CDR1 MDHEN and CDR2 SYDVKM.